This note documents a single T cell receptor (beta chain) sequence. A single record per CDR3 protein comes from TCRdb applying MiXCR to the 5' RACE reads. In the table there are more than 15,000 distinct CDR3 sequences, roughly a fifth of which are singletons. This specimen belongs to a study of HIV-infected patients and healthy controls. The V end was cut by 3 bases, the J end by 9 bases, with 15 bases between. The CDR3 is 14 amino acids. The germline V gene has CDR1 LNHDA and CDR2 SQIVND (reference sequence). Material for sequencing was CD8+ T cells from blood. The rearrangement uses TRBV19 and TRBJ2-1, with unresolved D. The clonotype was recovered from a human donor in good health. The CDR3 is CASSMASFLGEQFF. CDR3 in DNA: TGTGCCAGTAGTATGGCCAGTTTCCTCGGTGAGCAGTTCTTC.